This T cell receptor (beta chain) was sequenced during a study of shared clonotypes between healthy human individuals. Across the whole study: Three CD4 naive, three CD4 memory, two CD8 naive and one CD8 memory plate were used per donor.

On this clone: This sample includes further DNA sequences coding for the same CDR3.

Negatively enriched CD4+ T cells were divided by CD45RA into naive and memory. Trimming cost V 2 bases and J 1 base, with 2 bases left between them. The CDR3 is 12 residues long. CDR1 is PRHDT and CDR2 is FYEKMQ in the germline V gene (reference sequence). Repertoires were generated with immunoSEQ multiplex PCR, while TCRdb's copy carries only in-frame clones and drops some. The sample lists about 1 million clones, around 74% occurring once. The sample consisted of memory CD4+ T cells sorted from blood. The subset here: CD45RA-negative fraction. The chain is built from TRBV13 and TRBJ2-5; D remains unclear. This clonotype was obtained from a young man in good health. CDR3 in DNA: TGTGCCAGCAGCTTACTCCAAGAGACCCAGTACTTC. Protein product: CASSLLQETQYF.